Listed here are 27 T cell receptor beta chains from one sample, sequenced in a study of T cell changes during pregnancy in multiple sclerosis. Only in-frame clones appear in the TCRdb table, and some are missing; sequencing was by immunoSEQ multiplex PCR. Among approximately 50,000 clones, roughly 94% were seen once, and the ten largest hold more than 0.25%. The sample consisted of CD4+ T cells from peripheral blood mononuclear cells, taken in the third trimester of pregnancy. These receptors were collected from a female donor with multiple sclerosis, enrolled in a pregnancy study.

The V and J genes are TRBV7-9 and TRBJ1-4, with TRBD1 matching 8 bases. From germline, CDR1 is SEHNR and CDR2 FQNEAQ (reference sequence). J was trimmed by 8 bases and V by 5 bases; bases with no gene match: 7. The CDR3 has 14 residues. This chain's CDR3 is CASSQQGAREKLFF. Here the CDR3 DNA reads TGTGCCAGCAGCCAGCAGGGGGCGCGGGAAAAACTGTTTTTT. Full variable domain (missing parts from reference TRBV7-9 and TRBJ1-4): DTGVSQNPRHKITKRGQNVTFRCDPISEHNRLYWYRQTLGQGPEFLTYFQNEAQLEKSRLLSDRFSAERPKGSFSTLEIQRTEQGDSAMYLCASSQQGAREKLFFGSGTQLSVL.

The chain carries TRBV5-1 and TRBJ2-2; D possibly corresponds to TRBD2 (5 bases). The CDR3 is made up of 16 amino acids. Germline assignment: CDR1 SGHRS and CDR2 YFSETQ. Trimming took 1 base from V and 5 from J, leaving 15 bases between them. CDR3 loop: CASSLLVRGRTGELFF. The DNA for the CDR3 is TGCGCCAGCAGCTTGTTAGTGCGAGGGCGAACCGGGGAGCTGTTTTTT.

A few counts support this clone. The gene calls are TRBV27 and TRBJ1-4; D gene unclear. The CDR3 is made up of 14 amino acids. CDR1 and CDR2 (germline): MNHEY, SMNVEV (reference sequence). V lost 4 bases to trimming and J lost 0 bases, with 6 bases between them. The CDR3 DNA sequence: TGTGCCAGCAGTTACGGGACAACTAATGAAAAACTGTTTTTT. Encoded protein: CASSYGTTNEKLFF.

This clone was seen a single time. The genes are TRBV28 and TRBJ1-6; TRBD1 is a possible D gene (5 bases). The CDR3 has 15 residues. Germline lookup yields CDR1 MDHEN and CDR2 SYDVKM. V was trimmed by 3 bases and J by 6 bases, leaving 12 bases between them. In DNA, the CDR3 is TGTGCCAGCAGTTTGTCTACAGGCCTTAATTCACCCCTCCACTTT. Residues: CASSLSTGLNSPLHF.

This rearrangement joins TRBV11-3 to TRBJ1-1; D is unclear. Trimming pared 5 bases from V and 7 bases from J, leaving 11 bases between. The CDR3 has 12 amino acids. The germline CDR1 and CDR2 sequences are SGHNT and YENEEA. CDR3: CASSRGKSEAFF. CDR3 DNA sequence: TGTGCCAGCAGCCGAGGGAAGAGTGAAGCTTTCTTT.

Written as DNA, the CDR3 is TGTGCCAGCAGCTTAGCCCCGACAGGGGGATTTAGGGCGAACACTGAAGCTTTCTTT. Encoded protein: CASSLAPTGGFRANTEAFF. The J gene is TRBJ1-1, the V gene TRBV7-8; 9 bases align to TRBD1. CDR3 length: 19 residues. Germline V gives CDR1 SGHVS, CDR2 FQNEAQ. J gave up 1 base and V 0 bases, and 12 bases lay outside the gene matches.

The chain has TRBV30 and TRBJ1-5; 8 bases align to TRBD1. V lost 4 bases to trimming and J lost 1 base; unmatched junction nucleotides: 6. From germline, CDR1 is GTSNPN and CDR2 SVGIG (reference sequence). CDR3 length equals 15 residues. The CDR3 sequence: CAWTPGQGSNQPQHF. CDR3 sequence (DNA): TGTGCCTGGACCCCCGGACAGGGAAGCAATCAGCCCCAGCATTTT.

V usage is TRBV2 and J usage is TRBJ1-1; TRBD1 is a possible D gene (5 bases). The germline CDR1 and CDR2 sequences are SNHLY and FYNNEI. Trimming took off 6 bases at V and 3 bases at J, with 14 bases between the two ends. This CDR3 is built from 14 residues. Here the CDR3 reads CASRGTWGDTEAFF. The CDR3 nucleotides are TGTGCCAGCAGGGGGACGTGGGGGGACACTGAAGCTTTCTTT.

The V gene is TRBV11-3, the J gene TRBJ2-1; 9 bases are shared with TRBD2. Germline V gene sequence: CDR1 SGHNT, CDR2 YENEEA. Losses at the gene ends were 3 bases for V and 4 bases for J; bases not matched to a gene: 4. This CDR3 region has 15 residues. CDR3 DNA sequence: TGTGCCAGCAGCTTTGCGGGGGGGACATACAATGAGCAGTTCTTC. Protein product: CASSFAGGTYNEQFF.

The V gene is TRBV5-1, the J gene TRBJ1-4; D perhaps matches TRBD1 (6 bases). The CDR3 totals 15 residues. Trimming stripped 4 bases from V and 0 bases from J, with 10 bases between. CDR1 and CDR2 from the germline V gene are SGHRS and YFSETQ. Here the CDR3 DNA reads TGCGCCAGCAGCCCACAGGGCGCAACTAATGAAAAACTGTTTTTT. Translating it yields CASSPQGATNEKLFF.

This chain connects TRBV9 to TRBJ1-1, with D possibly TRBD1 on 6 matching bases. The CDR3 length is 16 residues. CDR1 and CDR2 (germline): SGDLS, YYNGEE. The V and J ends lost 4 bases and 1 base respectively, with 17 bases between them. The CDR3 here is CASSPSPGHSNTEAFF. The CDR3 DNA reads as TGTGCCAGCAGCCCCAGCCCGGGACACTCGAACACTGAAGCTTTCTTT. The complete variable domain, with remaining parts taken from reference TRBV9 and TRBJ1-1, reads DSGVTQTPKHLITATGQRVTLRCSPRSGDLSVYWYQQSLDQGLQFLIQYYNGEERAKGNILERFSAQQFPDLHSELNLSSLELGDSALYFCASSPSPGHSNTEAFFGQGTRLTVV.

V is TRBV30 and J is TRBJ1-1; weak D call: TRBD1 (6 bases). Germline V gene data show CDR1 as GTSNPN and CDR2 as SVGIG (reference sequence). There are 14 residues in the CDR3. Trimming removed 4 bases at V and 0 bases at J, with 12 bases between. For the CDR3, the DNA is TGTGCCTGGAACGCCGGGACACTGAACACTGAAGCTTTCTTT. Translation gives CAWNAGTLNTEAFF.

The chain carries TRBV9 and TRBJ2-2, with TRBD2 matching over 12 bases. The CDR3 totals 17 residues. Germline CDR1 is SGDLS and CDR2 is YYNGEE. The V gene end was trimmed by 3 bases and the J gene end by 7 bases; junction bases not matched to a gene: 10. DNA of the CDR3: TGTGCCAGCAGCGAAGGGATACTAGCGGGAGGTAGCGGGGAGCTGTTTTTT. It yields the protein CASSEGILAGGSGELFF.

The genes are TRBV9 and TRBJ2-3, with TRBD1 matching 7 bases. The germline CDR1 and CDR2 sequences are SGDLS and YYNGEE. This CDR3 comprises 15 residues. The trim removed 3 bases at V and 2 bases at J, leaving 6 bases unmatched. As DNA, the CDR3 is TGTGCCAGCAGCGCAGGGGGACGTGTCACAGATACGCAGTATTTT. Translated: CASSAGGRVTDTQYF. Complete variable domain (other parts from reference TRBV9 and TRBJ2-3): DSGVTQTPKHLITATGQRVTLRCSPRSGDLSVYWYQQSLDQGLQFLIQYYNGEERAKGNILERFSAQQFPDLHSELNLSSLELGDSALYFCASSAGGRVTDTQYFGPGTRLTVL.

The genes are TRBV9 and TRBJ1-6; 7 bases agree with TRBD1. V trimming: 3 bases; J trimming: 10 bases; junction bases outside the gene matches: 7. The CDR3 extends over 14 amino acids. CDR1 is SGDLS, CDR2 YYNGEE, per germline. As DNA, the CDR3 is TGTGCCAGCAGCGAGGAGACAGGGAGGTCACCCCTCCACTTT. It encodes CASSEETGRSPLHF.

The rearrangement joins TRBV10-3 to TRBJ2-5, with 7 bases lining up with TRBD1. The V segment lost 4 bases and the J segment 2 bases; nucleotides outside the gene matches: 4. The CDR3 contains 14 residues. Germline lookup yields CDR1 ENHRY and CDR2 SYGVKD. The CDR3 region has the DNA TGTGCCATCAGTGCAGGGGGATTACAAGAGACCCAGTACTTC. It translates to CAISAGGLQETQYF.

This rearrangement joins TRBV19 to TRBJ2-6; 7 bases fit TRBD1. Germline CDR1 LNHDA, CDR2 SQIVND (reference sequence). This CDR3 comprises 15 residues. Unmatched junction bases numbered 4, after V lost 4 bases and J lost 4 bases. CDR3 nucleotides: TGTGCCAGTAGTAACGACAGGGCCGGGGCCAACGTCCTGACTTTC. Its translation: CASSNDRAGANVLTF. Complete variable domain (other parts from reference TRBV19 and TRBJ2-6): DGGITQSPKYLFRKEGQNVTLSCEQNLNHDAMYWYRQDPGQGLRLIYYSQIVNDFQKGDIAEGYSVSREKKESFPLTVTSAQKNPTAFYLCASSNDRAGANVLTFGAGSRLTVL.

The chain links TRBV7-2 to TRBJ1-1; no clear D gene. The germline CDR1 and CDR2 sequences are SGHTA and FQGNSA. With 5 bases removed from V and 4 bases from J, the gap between germline ends came to 17 bases. The CDR3 is made up of 15 amino acids. DNA of the CDR3: TGTGCCAGCAGCCCGCTACGGTTAGTTAGCACTGAAGCTTTCTTT. This translates into CASSPLRLVSTEAFF.

The gene calls are TRBV5-6 and TRBJ1-4; the D is unclear. The CDR3 sequence is 15 residues long. Trimming pared 1 base from V and 2 bases from J, leaving 9 bases between. Germline V lookup: CDR1 SGHDT, CDR2 YYEEEE. The chain's CDR3 is CASSLMTGTNEKLFF. For the CDR3, the DNA is TGTGCCAGCAGCTTGATGACGGGGACTAATGAAAAACTGTTTTTT.

The chain uses TRBV30 and TRBJ2-5; D unclear. Germline V gives CDR1 GTSNPN, CDR2 SVGIG (reference sequence). The CDR3 sequence is 13 residues long. V lost 0 bases to trimming and J lost 2 bases, with 7 bases between them. CDR3 sequence reads: CAWSVLRQETQYF. Written as DNA, the CDR3 is TGTGCCTGGAGTGTACTTCGACAAGAGACCCAGTACTTC. The complete variable domain, with remaining parts taken from reference TRBV30 and TRBJ2-5, reads SQTIHQWPATLVQPVGSPLSLECTVEGTSNPNLYWYRQAAGRGLQLLFYSVGIGQISSEVPQNLSASRPQDRQFILSSKKLLLSDSGFYLCAWSVLRQETQYFGPGTRLLVL.

The chain recombines TRBV29-1 with TRBJ2-1, with no clear D. The germline V gene has CDR1 SQVTM and CDR2 ANQGSEA. The V and J ends lost 8 bases and 0 bases respectively, with 14 bases between them. CDR3 length: 14 residues. Here the CDR3 reads CSTRLPNSYNEQFF. CDR3 DNA sequence: TGCAGCACCAGACTTCCGAACTCCTACAATGAGCAGTTCTTC.

DNA of the CDR3: TGTGCCAGCAGCAGACAGGGGAGAGGGAACACTGAAGCTTTCTTT. Translation gives CASSRQGRGNTEAFF. The chain joins TRBV5-6 to TRBJ1-1, with 8 bases that match TRBD1. The CDR3 is made up of 15 amino acids. Losses at the gene ends were 4 bases for V and 1 base for J; bases not matched to a gene: 6. Germline V lookup: CDR1 SGHDT, CDR2 YYEEEE.

The CDR3 bases are TGTGCCAGCAGGGTGAGAGGGATGAACACTGAAGCTTTCTTT. Translated, it gives CASRVRGMNTEAFF. This chain connects TRBV2 to TRBJ1-1; no firm D call. Germline assignment: CDR1 SNHLY and CDR2 FYNNEI. The V and J ends lost 6 bases and 0 bases respectively, with 11 bases between them. The length of the CDR3 is 14 residues.

The chain carries TRBV6-5 and TRBJ2-2; 7 bases agree with TRBD2. Germline assignment: CDR1 MNHEY and CDR2 SVGAGI. Trimming took 4 bases from V and 2 from J; bases not matched to a gene: 4. The CDR3 sequence is 15 residues long. The CDR3 is CASSSRLANTGELFF. For the CDR3, the DNA is TGTGCCAGCAGTTCTAGACTAGCAAACACCGGGGAGCTGTTTTTT.

J is TRBJ1-4 and V is TRBV19; D remains ambiguous. From germline, CDR1 is LNHDA and CDR2 SQIVND (reference sequence). The CDR3 extends over 12 amino acids. The ends were cut back, 3 bases at V and 7 bases at J, with 6 bases in the middle. CDR3 amino acids: CASSMTAEKLFF. Written as DNA, the CDR3 is TGTGCCAGTAGTATGACTGCTGAAAAACTGTTTTTT.

In regard to this clone: Distinct nucleotide sequences in the sample also encode this CDR3. The chain joins TRBV14 to TRBJ1-1; D call uncertain. This CDR3 is built from 13 residues. Germline V lookup: CDR1 SGHDN, CDR2 FVKESK. Trimming shortened V by 2 bases and J by 5 bases, and 9 bases separated the two germline ends. The DNA of the CDR3 is TGTGCCAGCAGCCAATCTACGCGTACTGAAGCTTTCTTT. Its translation is CASSQSTRTEAFF.

The V call is TRBV7-2, the J call TRBJ2-1; 15 bases agree with TRBD2. V dropped 6 bases and J dropped 5; count of bases not matched to a gene: 5. This CDR3 comprises 16 residues. Germline V gene sequence: CDR1 SGHTA, CDR2 FQGNSA. The CDR3, as DNA: TGTGCCAGCAGGCGGACTAGCGGGGGGGTCAACAATGAGCAGTTCTTC. Its protein product is CASRRTSGGVNNEQFF.